One T cell receptor beta chain is described in this entry. Its antigen is still unknown. This sample was taken from a study of long-term antiretroviral therapy in people with HIV. Researchers report immunoSEQ v3.0 was run at survey level. Repertoires were generated with immunoSEQ multiplex PCR, while TCRdb's copy carries only in-frame clones and drops some. Seen here are tens of thousands of clones, around 86% observed once, and the top ten hold 6.2%. Specimens retained about 0.9-11 million cryopreserved PBMC preceding DNA extraction. Germline V gene lookup returns CDR1 SGHNT and CDR2 YYREEE (reference sequence). V was shortened by 0 bases and J by 7 bases, with 11 bases between the two germline ends. The length of the CDR3 is 14 residues. Findings of the study overall: Dominant in the repertoire at all time points were clones expanded before ART.

The chain joins TRBV5-4 to TRBJ1-5, with D maybe TRBD1 (5 bases). This specimen consisted of unsorted PBMCs, obtained 1 year after starting antiretroviral therapy. The TCR comes from a man aged 18-30 years with HIV. The CDR3 coding sequence is TGTGCCAGCAGCTTGGTGGGGGAAGGACAGCCCCAGCATTTT. Amino acids: CASSLVGEGQPQHF.